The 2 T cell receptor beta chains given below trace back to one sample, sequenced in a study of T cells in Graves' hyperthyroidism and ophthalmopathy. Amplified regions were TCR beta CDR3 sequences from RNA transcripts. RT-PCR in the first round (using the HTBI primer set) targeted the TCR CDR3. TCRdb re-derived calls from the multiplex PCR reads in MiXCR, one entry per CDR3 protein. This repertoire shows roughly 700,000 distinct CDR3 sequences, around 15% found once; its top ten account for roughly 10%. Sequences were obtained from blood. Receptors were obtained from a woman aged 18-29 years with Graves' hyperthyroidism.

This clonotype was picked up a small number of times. The CDR3 is CATSGAGVSWGTGELFF. CDR3 DNA: TGTGCCACCAGTGGAGCGGGAGTCAGTTGGGGGACCGGGGAGCTGTTTTTT. This rearrangement joins TRBV24-1 to TRBJ2-2; 8 bases agree with TRBD2. CDR1 is KGHDR, CDR2 SFDVKD, per germline. The CDR3 has 17 amino acids. The trim removed 5 bases at V and 5 bases at J, leaving 12 bases unmatched.

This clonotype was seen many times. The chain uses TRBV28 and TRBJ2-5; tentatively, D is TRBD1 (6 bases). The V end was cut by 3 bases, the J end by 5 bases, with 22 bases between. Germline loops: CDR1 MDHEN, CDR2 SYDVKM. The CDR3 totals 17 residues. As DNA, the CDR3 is TGTGCCAGCAGTTTGATTAAGACAGGCTGGGCGTTGGAGACCCAGTACTTC. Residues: CASSLIKTGWALETQYF.